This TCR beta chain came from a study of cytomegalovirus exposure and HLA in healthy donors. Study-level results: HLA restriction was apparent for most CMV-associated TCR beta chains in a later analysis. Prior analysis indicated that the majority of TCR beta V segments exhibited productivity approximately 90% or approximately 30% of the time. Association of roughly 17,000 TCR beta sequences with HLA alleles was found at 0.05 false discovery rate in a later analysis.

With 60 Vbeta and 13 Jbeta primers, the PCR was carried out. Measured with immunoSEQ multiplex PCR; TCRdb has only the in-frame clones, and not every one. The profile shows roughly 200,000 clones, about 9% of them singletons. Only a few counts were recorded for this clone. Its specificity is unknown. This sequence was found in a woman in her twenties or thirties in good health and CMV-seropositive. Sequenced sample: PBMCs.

CDR3 in amino acids: CASMGQAGSNQPQHF. CDR3 coding DNA: TGTGCCAGCATGGGACAGGCAGGGAGCAATCAGCCCCAGCATTTT. The chain employs TRBV6-6 and TRBJ1-5, with 8 bases aligning to TRBD1. CDR1 MNHNY and CDR2 SVGAGI come from the germline V gene (reference sequence). This CDR3 has 15 amino acids. V shed 7 bases, J shed 1 base, and the junction held 6 bases outside the gene matches.